The present T cell receptor beta chain was sequenced within a study of blood T cell repertoires in COVID-19 (dated by TCRdb to between 2020 and 2021). About the full investigation: Collaborator samples came from the United States, Italy and Spain and covered acute and convalescent phases of COVID-19. A de-identified subject ID, COVID-19 status, age in years and sex were almost always included in the sample metadata. The prospective study material was composed of cDNA or gDNA derived from T cells, B-cell-depleted T cells, or PBMCs. Deeply sampled blood TCRbeta repertoires from subjects exposed to, actively infected with, or recovered from COVID-19 were included in the dataset. The repertoires were made available in a free public database intended to serve as a resource for research on the immune response to SARS-CoV-2. Where available, HLA class I and class II types were taken from metadata supplied by the sample provider and were not determined by assay-based typing. Samples were obtained from the ongoing ImmuneRACE study (first 160 participants) and from some 1,200 subjects provided by 6 global collaborators.

Worth noting for this clone: Its antigen is currently not known. No base qualities exist here, and no much larger clone lies one base off it.

Each collaborating institution followed its own protocols to collect whole blood in K2EDTA tubes. Collaborator samples were shipped for TCRbeta analysis as frozen whole blood, isolated PBMCs, or DNA extracted from either sample type. The junction shows trimming of 4 bases on V and 9 bases on J, and the gene matches do not reach 10 bases of it. Looking up the germline V gene (reference sequence) yields CDR1 LGHDT and CDR2 YNNKEL. The CDR3 runs 16 amino acids, cysteine and phenylalanine included. CDR3 DNA is the only sequence kept; it has 48 bases, read in frame from the first base. The study at large found these results: The amount of clinical and demographic metadata varied by source and participant and was provided uncurated.

TCRbeta CDR3 regions were amplified from genomic DNA by means of the immunoSEQ Assay, a bias-controlled multiplex PCR. The authors processed their data as follows. The number of nucleated cells in each sample was estimated by amplification of reference gene primers within the assay. Sequence reads were collapsed and filtered to measure the absolute abundance of every unique TCRbeta CDR3 rearrangement. For each sample, productive Simpson clonality was calculated as the square root of Simpson's diversity index over productive rearrangements. TCRdb carries this immuneACCESS record with in-frame sequences only. Its versions omit some clonotypes, under half of them owing to an unresolved V gene in the studies checked, with the rest unexplained. That table gives V, J and clone size, and the DNA gave D and trimming. The sample contains roughly 70,000 clones, around 83% of them found a single time. Around 3.9% of the sample is in the top ten clones.

Here the chain combines TRBV3-1 (or the pseudogene TRBV3-2) and TRBJ2-1; 12 nucleotides in the junction match TRBD2. The receptor's source is a man in his 70s with active COVID-19. Material for sequencing was peripheral blood. The sequence in DNA is TGTGCCAGCAGCCCTAGCGGGAGGGCCCCCTCGGGTGAGCAGTTCTTC. This translates into CASSPSGRAPSGEQFF.